The clone carrying this T cell receptor (beta chain) was counted between two and nine times. Its antigen is not identified. These data originate in a study of cytomegalovirus exposure and HLA in healthy donors. Broader study findings: Solely CMV serostatus was available to characterize immune exposure.

V lost 2 bases, J lost 0 bases, and 5 bases lay in between. Germline V gene lookup returns CDR1 MNHNY and CDR2 SVGAGI (reference sequence). The CDR3 totals 15 residues. The PCR ran on 60 Vbeta and 13 Jbeta primers. Some clones are missing from TCRdb's copy, which holds only in-frame ones; the method was immunoSEQ multiplex PCR. The table has more than 90,000 clones, roughly 80% seen once. This clonotype originated in a woman aged 60-75 years in good health and CMV-seronegative. The material sequenced was PBMCs. This chain links TRBV6-6 with TRBJ2-6; no reliable D call. CDR3 protein: CASSYPGSGANVLTF. CDR3 sequence (DNA): TGTGCCAGCAGTTACCCGGGCTCTGGGGCCAACGTCCTGACTTTC.